One T cell receptor beta chain is described in this entry. This sample is part of a study of blood T cell repertoires in COVID-19. The V segment lost 4 bases and the J segment 5 bases; nucleotides outside the gene matches: 8. CDR1 is SGHTA and CDR2 is FQGTGA in the germline V gene. The CDR3 sequence is 15 residues long. Authors' analysis steps: Reference gene primer amplification gave nucleated cell count estimates. This table comes from immunoSEQ multiplex PCR, and its TCRdb copy is limited to in-frame clones, with some not included. The DNA was the basis for D and trimming; V, J and clone size are from that table. The data show hundreds of thousands of clones, about 85% seen once.

The chain uses TRBV7-3 and TRBJ2-1, with TRBD1 matching over 7 bases. The clonotype was recovered from a man aged 40-55 years with acute or convalescent COVID-19. The specimen was peripheral blood. The DNA for the CDR3 is TGTGCCAGCAGCTACTCCTCGGGACAGAACAATGAGCAGTTCTTC. This translates into CASSYSSGQNNEQFF.